These 24 T cell receptor beta chains came from one sample sequenced in a study of blood T cells in healthy people across ages. A second roughly 6 to 11 cycle PCR used barcoded and J-beta primers. TCRdb re-derived calls from the 5' RACE reads in MiXCR, one entry per CDR3 protein. Among around 1,100,000 distinct CDR3 sequences listed, 35% to 45% were seen once. Specimen: blood. Receptors originate from a man between 18 and 35 years old in good health.

This clonotype was observed a few times. The chain uses TRBV4-3 and TRBJ2-1; 7 bases are a match to TRBD1. Germline CDR1 LGHNA, CDR2 YSLEER. The length of the CDR3 is 14 residues. J gave up 9 bases and V 3 bases, and 8 bases lay outside the gene matches. The CDR3 reads CASSHINRGGEQFF. For the CDR3, the DNA is TGCGCCAGCAGCCACATAAACAGGGGCGGTGAGCAGTTCTTC.

This clonotype was seen only a few times. The chain joins TRBV27 to TRBJ1-5; D is unresolved. This CDR3 is 14 amino acids long. Deletions cut 3 bases from V and 0 bases from J, with 6 bases between. Looked up from germline, CDR1 is MNHEY and CDR2 is SMNVEV (reference sequence). The CDR3 loop is CASSLQYSNQPQHF. DNA of the CDR3: TGTGCCAGCAGTTTGCAGTATAGCAATCAGCCCCAGCATTTT.

This clonotype has just one count. The rearrangement links TRBV20-1 to TRBJ1-1; possible D gene TRBD1, 5 bases. V was shortened by 3 bases and J by 0 bases, with 11 bases between the two germline ends. The germline gives CDR1 DFQATT, CDR2 SNEGSKA (reference sequence). The CDR3 consists of 14 residues. CDR3 region: CSASSGGLNTEAFF. The DNA for the CDR3 is TGCAGTGCTAGTTCGGGGGGGTTGAACACTGAAGCTTTCTTT.

This chain links TRBV9 with TRBJ1-1; D is unresolved. Germline CDR1 SGDLS, CDR2 YYNGEE. The CDR3 loop spans 16 amino acids. Between the trimmed V and J ends, which lost 0 bases and 5 bases, there was a span of 17 bases. The CDR3 is CASSVVESRPWTEAFF. DNA for the CDR3: TGTGCCAGCAGCGTAGTTGAATCCCGGCCCTGGACTGAAGCTTTCTTT.

This chain connects TRBV6-5 to TRBJ1-1, with D maybe TRBD1 (5 bases). Trimming shortened V by 7 bases and J by 10 bases, and 16 bases separated the two germline ends. Germline CDR1 reads MNHEY; CDR2 reads SVGAGI. The CDR3 loop spans 12 amino acids. The CDR3 region has the DNA TGTGCCAGCACCTCGACAGCCCGAGGAGCTTTCTTT. Residues: CASTSTARGAFF.

V is TRBV6-5 and J is TRBJ2-1; no reliable D call. The germline CDR1 and CDR2 sequences are MNHEY and SVGAGI. CDR3 size: 15 residues. Trimming removed 2 bases from V and 6 bases from J, with 14 bases in between. The CDR3, as DNA: TGTGCCAGCAGTTACCGGCCTAGTCTCGGCAATGAGCAGTTCTTC. This gives the protein CASSYRPSLGNEQFF.

This clonotype was recorded a few times. This chain uses TRBV29-1 with TRBJ2-1, with D possibly matching TRBD1 (5 bases). Trimming shortened V by 6 bases and J by 4 bases, and 16 bases separated the two germline ends. The CDR3 consists of 14 residues. Germline V gene data show CDR1 as SQVTM and CDR2 as ANQGSEA. The CDR3: CSVHGQGSYNEQFF. The CDR3 DNA reads as TGCAGCGTCCACGGGCAGGGTTCTTACAATGAGCAGTTCTTC.

The V and J genes are TRBV6-5 and TRBJ1-1; the match to TRBD1 covers 8 bases. The CDR3 is 16 residues long. Germline trimming cut 7 bases from V and 3 bases from J; bases unmatched to any gene: 13. The V gene's germline CDR1 is MNHEY and CDR2 SVGAGI. The CDR3 bases are TGTGCCAGCACCAATTGGCCAGGGGGCCTTGACACTGAAGCTTTCTTT. Residues: CASTNWPGGLDTEAFF.

This clonotype was picked up a small number of times. The V and J genes are TRBV10-3 and TRBJ1-2; no firm D call. This CDR3 comprises 15 residues. CDR1 and CDR2 (germline): ENHRY, SYGVKD. Trimming took off 10 bases at V and 0 bases at J, with 18 bases between the two ends. The CDR3 spells CATGLTAMANYGYTF. In nucleotides, the CDR3 is TGTGCCACCGGCCTAACGGCCATGGCTAACTATGGCTACACCTTC.

V gene TRBV27 combines with J gene TRBJ1-1; D gene ambiguous. The germline V gene has CDR1 MNHEY and CDR2 SMNVEV (reference sequence). The CDR3 covers 12 residues. V lost 4 bases and J 7 bases, leaving 10 bases between the germline ends. Here the CDR3 reads CASSSTRYEAFF. The CDR3 DNA reads TGTGCCAGCAGTTCGACACGGTATGAAGCTTTCTTT.

This clonotype came up a few times. The chain recombines TRBV20-1 with TRBJ2-1; D is unclear. Germline V CDR1 and CDR2: DFQATT, SNEGSKA (reference sequence). V lost 3 bases, J lost 3 bases, and 12 bases lay in between. CDR3 size: 14 residues. CDR3 loop: CSASRDPIYNEQFF. In DNA form, the CDR3 reads TGCAGTGCTAGTCGCGACCCCATCTACAATGAGCAGTTCTTC.

This clonotype was observed a few times. In DNA, the CDR3 is TGTGCCAGTAGTCCGCGTGAAAAACTGTTTTTT. It yields the protein CASSPREKLFF. The V call is TRBV19, the J call TRBJ1-4; D unresolved. CDR3 length equals 11 residues. Between the trimmed V and J ends, which lost 5 bases and 7 bases, there was a span of 5 bases. Per germline, CDR1 LNHDA and CDR2 SQIVND (reference sequence).

The sample holds a few counts of this clonotype. This sequence joins TRBV4-3 and TRBJ2-1; maybe TRBD2 (7 bases). This CDR3 is built from 15 residues. The germline V gene encodes CDR1 LGHNA and CDR2 YSLEER. Trimming removed 4 bases at V and 3 bases at J, with 13 bases between. Written as DNA, the CDR3 is TGCGCCAGCAGCCTAGGGGGGGGGGACTACAATGAGCAGTTCTTC. This encodes CASSLGGGDYNEQFF.

This chain uses TRBV7-8 with TRBJ1-1, with D unresolved. Germline V gene data show CDR1 as SGHVS and CDR2 as FQNEAQ. V lost 1 base and J 11 bases, leaving 17 bases between the germline ends. The CDR3 consists of 14 residues. CDR3 sequence (DNA): TGTGCCAGCAGCTTAGGGTCCTCGGGCGGGGTGGCTTTCTTT. Residues: CASSLGSSGGVAFF.

The chain combines TRBV20-1 with TRBJ2-7; 7 bases line up with TRBD2. Per germline, CDR1 DFQATT and CDR2 SNEGSKA (reference sequence). This CDR3 is 12 amino acids long. With 2 bases clipped from V and 4 bases from J, the junction kept 2 bases outside the gene matches. This chain's CDR3 is CSARWGGYEQYF. Here the CDR3 DNA reads TGCAGTGCTAGATGGGGGGGATACGAGCAGTACTTC.

Note on this clonotype: Mismatch with germline at one junction end may stem from a read error. The chain links TRBV4-1 to TRBJ2-1; TRBD2 agrees at 7 bases. The CDR3 has 15 amino acids. Germline CDR1 reads MGHRA; CDR2 reads YSYEKL. CDR3 DNA: TGCGCCAGCAGCCAAGGCGGGGGAACGTACAATGGGCAGTTCTTC. This gives the protein CASSQGGGTYNGQFF.

The CDR3 loop is CASSQSSYTEAFF. In DNA, the CDR3 is TGCGCCAGCAGCCAATCCTCCTACACTGAAGCTTTCTTT. The chain carries TRBV4-1 and TRBJ1-1; no reliable D call. Looked up from germline, CDR1 is MGHRA and CDR2 is YSYEKL. The CDR3 loop spans 13 amino acids. The V gene lost 2 bases and the J gene lost 3 bases, with 7 bases spanning the gap.

This clonotype was seen a handful of times. V is TRBV10-3 and J is TRBJ1-2; D may be TRBD1 (5 bases). The V and J ends lost 3 bases and 4 bases respectively, with 12 bases between them. The CDR3 contains 14 residues. Germline CDR1 is ENHRY and CDR2 is SYGVKD. The CDR3 region has the DNA TGTGCCATCAGTGATCCGACAGAACCCTATGGCTACACCTTC. This codes for CAISDPTEPYGYTF.

CDR3 DNA: TGCGCCAGCAGCGAAAGGGGCGTGGGGGACACTGAAGCTTTCTTT. Translated: CASSERGVGDTEAFF. The chain combines TRBV4-1 with TRBJ1-1, with D maybe TRBD1 (5 bases). CDR3 length: 15 amino acids. CDR1 and CDR2 from the germline V gene are MGHRA and YSYEKL. The ends were cut back, 5 bases at V and 3 bases at J, with 16 bases in the middle.

CDR3 in amino acids: CASSYRDPTYEQYF. CDR3 DNA: TGTGCCAGCAGTTATCGGGACCCGACCTACGAGCAGTACTTC. This chain links TRBV6-5 with TRBJ2-7, with D perhaps assigned TRBD1 or TRBD2 (5 bases each). Looked up from germline, CDR1 is MNHEY and CDR2 is SVGAGI. Trimming removed 3 bases at V and 2 bases at J, with 11 bases between. The CDR3 runs to 14 residues.

There are a few counts of this clonotype. The V and J genes are TRBV29-1 and TRBJ1-1; 7 nucleotides agree with TRBD1. V was pared by 1 base and J by 11 bases, with 7 bases of the junction left unmatched. CDR1 and CDR2 (germline): SQVTM, ANQGSEA. This CDR3 is 12 amino acids long. The CDR3 here is CSVEVGRGPAFF. The CDR3 DNA reads TGCAGCGTTGAAGTTGGTAGGGGGCCGGCTTTCTTT.

The chain carries TRBV20-1 and TRBJ1-5; D gene unclear. V lost 3 bases to trimming and J lost 3 bases, with 15 bases between them. This CDR3 contains 15 residues. Looked up from germline, CDR1 is DFQATT and CDR2 is SNEGSKA (reference sequence). CDR3 sequence (DNA): TGCAGTGCTAGTCTGACGGGGTATAACAATCAGCCCCAGCATTTT. Protein sequence: CSASLTGYNNQPQHF.

This clonotype was found a few times. J is TRBJ2-3 and V is TRBV5-1; the D gene is possibly TRBD2 (6 bases). CDR1 is SGHRS, CDR2 YFSETQ, per germline. This CDR3 spans 16 amino acids. V was cut by 4 bases and J by 0 bases, with 15 bases left in between. The CDR3 DNA reads TGCGCCAGCAGCCCCCAGATGGAGGGGAGCACAGATACGCAGTATTTT. The encoded protein is CASSPQMEGSTDTQYF. The full variable domain, its missing parts supplied by reference TRBV5-1 and TRBJ2-3, is KAGVTQTPRYLIKTRGQQVTLSCSPISGHRSVSWYQQTPGQGLQFLFEYFSETQRNKGNFPGRFSGRQFSNSRSEMNVSTLELGDSALYLCASSPQMEGSTDTQYFGPGTRLTVL.

V and J are TRBV4-1 and TRBJ1-5, with D possibly matching TRBD1 (5 bases). CDR1 and CDR2 (germline): MGHRA, YSYEKL. CDR3 length equals 13 residues. The V end was cut by 0 bases, the J end by 10 bases, with 10 bases between. The CDR3, as DNA: TGCGCCAGCAGCCAAGAGGGCGGGGACCCCCAGCATTTT. Its protein is CASSQEGGDPQHF.